This T cell receptor beta chain stems from a study of post-analysis software for immune sequencing data. The study's findings and limits: Diversity measured as normalized Chao1 was significantly lower in multiple sclerosis patients than in controls. Five or six TRBV segments were more frequent in patients than controls; TRBV5-6, TRBV5-1 and TRBV20-1 belonged to this group.

A remark on this clonotype: The antigen is unknown. This sequence may be a read error, since a much larger clone differs from it by one base.

Unique molecular identifiers featured in each of the TCR beta cDNA libraries. From the PCR reads, TCRdb called clonotypes with MiXCR, one entry per CDR3 protein. The sample has hundreds of thousands of distinct CDR3 sequences, 30% seen once. CDR3 length: 12 amino acids. Germline values: CDR1 SQVTM, CDR2 ANQGSEA. This rearrangement joins TRBV29-1 to TRBJ2-1; the D gene could be TRBD1 or TRBD2 (6 bases each). Sequencing was performed on blood. This receptor was identified in a girl under 18 with multiple sclerosis. CDR3: CSVVQGRNGQFF. As DNA, the CDR3 is TGCAGCGTTGTTCAGGGGAGGAATGGGCAGTTCTTC.